This T cell receptor beta chain was sequenced during a study of cytomegalovirus exposure and HLA in healthy donors. V lost 8 bases, J lost 8 bases, and 24 bases lay in between. Germline CDR1 is KGHSH and CDR2 is LQKENI. The CDR3 totals 15 residues. TCRdb's copy holds only in-frame clones and misses some; the assay was immunoSEQ multiplex PCR. Found here are 260,000 or so clones, about 90% of them singletons; the top ten hold 3.1%. The gene calls are TRBV18 and TRBJ2-5, with D perhaps TRBD1 or TRBD2 (5 bases each). Sequencing was performed on PBMCs. This clonotype originated in a woman in her 30s in good health and CMV-seronegative. Here the CDR3 DNA reads TGTGCCAGCGGACGAGGGGCAGGACCCGACCCAACCCAGTACTTC. It yields the protein CASGRGAGPDPTQYF.